A selection of T cell receptor beta chains follows, all from one sample in a study of Ad26.COV2.S vaccination and SARS-CoV-2 variants. Here immunoSEQ multiplex PCR was the method, and the copy in TCRdb shows in-frame clones only, minus some. This table has hundreds of thousands of clones, 92% appearing once. This specimen consisted of peripheral blood, obtained after recovery from COVID-19. These receptor sequences come from a human donor who had recovered from COVID-19. Each CDR3 is given with its conserved first and last residue. The D gene is left open where the match is weak. Clone size appears in some rows only: once, few, many, or a class for an expanded clone.

v_call,d_call,clone_size,j_call,cdr3_aa,cdr3_nt
TRBV3-1/TRBV3-2,-,-,TRBJ2-7,CASSQGEGGAYEQYF,TGTGCCAGCAGCCAAGGCGAGGGGGGCGCCTACGAGCAGTACTTC
TRBV7-9,-,-,TRBJ1-6,CASSLDPGDGSPLHF,TGTGCCAGCAGCTTAGACCCCGGGGACGGTTCACCCCTCCACTTT
TRBV25-1,-,few,TRBJ1-5,CASGVGAGQPQHF,TGTGCCAGCGGGGTGGGGGCCGGTCAGCCCCAGCATTTT
TRBV19,-,few,TRBJ1-1,CASSVSSRGNTEAFF,TGTGCCAGTAGTGTCTCCTCCCGGGGGAACACTGAAGCTTTCTTT
TRBV7-9,TRBD2,-,TRBJ2-2,CASSMFRQGSGGSTGELFF,TGTGCCAGCAGCATGTTCCGGCAGGGAAGCGGGGGGAGCACCGGGGAGCTGTTTTTT
TRBV20-1,-,-,TRBJ1-2,CSASNPTYGYTF,TGCAGTGCTAGTAACCCCACCTATGGCTACACCTTC
TRBV18,-,-,TRBJ2-3,CASSPPGKDTQYF,TGTGCCAGCTCACCCCCCGGTAAAGATACGCAGTATTTT
TRBV19,-,-,TRBJ2-5,CASSMVGAETQYF,TGTGCCAGTAGTATGGTGGGGGCAGAGACCCAGTACTTC
TRBV5-4,-,-,TRBJ1-2,CASSAMTGALYGYTF,TGTGCCAGCAGCGCAATGACAGGCGCCCTCTATGGCTACACCTTC
TRBV5-1,TRBD1,once,TRBJ2-7,CASSPYRDRGYEQYF,TGCGCCAGCAGCCCCTACCGGGACAGGGGCTACGAGCAGTACTTC
TRBV18,-,-,TRBJ2-5,CASSPQGAETQYF,TGTGCCAGCTCACCACAAGGGGCAGAGACCCAGTACTTC
TRBV7-6,TRBD2,-,TRBJ2-7,CASSPTSGGAHEQYF,TGTGCCAGCAGCCCCACTAGCGGGGGGGCCCACGAGCAGTACTTC
TRBV3-1/TRBV3-2,-,-,TRBJ2-7,CASSSHSSYEQYF,TGTGCCAGCAGTTCCCACTCCTCCTACGAGCAGTACTTC
TRBV27,TRBD1,-,TRBJ1-1,CASSLIGTGPMNTEAFF,TGTGCCAGCAGTTTAATAGGGACAGGGCCCATGAACACTGAAGCTTTCTTT
TRBV5-1,TRBD1,-,TRBJ1-2,CASSRGTGEGNYGYTF,TGCGCCAGCAGCAGGGGGACAGGGGAAGGTAACTATGGCTACACCTTC
TRBV29-1,-,-,TRBJ1-6,CSVAEGQEYSPLHF,TGCAGCGTTGCGGAGGGTCAGGAGTATTCACCCCTCCACTTT
TRBV4-2,-,-,TRBJ2-2,CASSTWTASNTGELFF,TGTGCCAGCAGCACCTGGACAGCCTCGAACACCGGGGAGCTGTTTTTT
TRBV3-1/TRBV3-2,-,-,TRBJ2-2,CASSQGRSDTGELFF,TGTGCCAGCAGCCAAGGGCGGTCGGACACCGGGGAGCTGTTTTTT
TRBV29-1,-,-,TRBJ2-7,CSVGQGTRGEQYF,TGCAGCGTTGGGCAAGGGACACGAGGCGAGCAGTACTTC
TRBV10-2,TRBD1,-,TRBJ1-5,CASSAAGGNRISNQPQHF,TGCGCCAGCAGTGCTGCAGGGGGTAACAGGATCAGCAATCAGCCCCAGCATTTT
TRBV7-9,-,-,TRBJ1-2,CASSRGIGYTF,TGTGCCAGCAGCCGGGGCATTGGCTACACCTTC
TRBV2,-,-,TRBJ1-2,CASSEWTGYGYTF,TGTGCCAGCAGTGAGTGGACGGGCTATGGCTACACCTTC
TRBV19,TRBD1,-,TRBJ1-6,CACMRDSSYNSPLHF,TGTGCCTGCATGCGGGACAGCTCCTATAATTCACCCCTCCACTTT
TRBV7-9,-,-,TRBJ2-1,CASSLDGGWGNEQFF,TGTGCCAGCAGCTTAGACGGAGGTTGGGGGAATGAGCAGTTCTTC
TRBV5-8,TRBD1,-,TRBJ1-1,CASSLRDRVLKVEAFF,TGTGCCAGCAGCTTGCGTGACAGGGTTTTAAAGGTTGAAGCTTTCTTT